One and the same sample provided the 7 T cell receptor beta chains below, sequenced in a study of cytomegalovirus exposure and HLA in healthy donors. Primers included in the PCR were 60 Vbeta and 13 Jbeta primers. Some clones are missing from TCRdb's copy, which holds only in-frame ones; the method was immunoSEQ multiplex PCR. This table holds fewer than 250,000 clones, 82% found once. Sequencing was done on a sample of PBMCs. The receptor set was obtained from a middle-aged man in good health and CMV-seropositive.

The chain is built from TRBV19 and TRBJ1-1; 7 positions match TRBD1. Germline CDR1 and CDR2: LNHDA and SQIVND (reference sequence). The ends lost 5 bases at V and 10 bases at J; junction bases unmatched: 10. The CDR3 is 13 amino acids. CDR3 DNA sequence: TGTGCCAGTAGTGCACGAGGGGGCATAGCAGCTTTCTTT. Protein: CASSARGGIAAFF.

This clone has more than one count but fewer than ten. This chain connects TRBV7-8 to TRBJ1-5; 9 bases align to TRBD1. This CDR3 spans 16 amino acids. Germline values: CDR1 SGHVS, CDR2 FQNEAQ. The junction had 7 bases not matched to a gene; V was cut back by 5 bases and J by 2 bases. CDR3 residues: CASSKEWTGGNQPQHF. The CDR3 bases are TGTGCCAGCAGCAAAGAATGGACAGGGGGCAATCAGCCCCAGCATTTT. The full variable domain, completed using reference TRBV7-8 and TRBJ1-5, is GAGVSQSPRYKVAKRGQDVALRCDPISGHVSLFWYQQALGQGPEFLTYFQNEAQLDKSGLPSDRFFAERPEGSVSTLKIQRTQQEDSAVYLCASSKEWTGGNQPQHFGDGTRLSIL.

As regards this clone: In the same sample, other DNA sequences code for this CDR3. CDR3 DNA sequence: TGTGCCTGGAGTCGACAAAGCAATCAGCCCCAGCATTTT. Translation gives CAWSRQSNQPQHF. The chain uses TRBV30 and TRBJ1-5; no firm D call. Trimming removed 2 bases at V and 1 base at J, with 6 bases between. CDR1 is GTSNPN and CDR2 is SVGIG in the germline V gene (reference sequence). The CDR3 length is 13 residues.

The chain is built from TRBV5-1 and TRBJ2-7, with D perhaps TRBD1 (6 bases). CDR3 length: 13 amino acids. Trimming cost V 5 bases and J 3 bases, with 12 bases left between them. In germline, CDR1 is SGHRS, CDR2 YFSETQ. The CDR3 DNA follows: TGCGCCAGCAGGGACAGTGGACTCTACGAGCAGTACGTC. Amino acids: CASRDSGLYEQYV.

This clone appeared a few times. The V and J genes are TRBV10-3 and TRBJ2-6; a weak D match, TRBD1 (5 bases). Germline values: CDR1 ENHRY, CDR2 SYGVKD. This CDR3 has 15 residues. V dropped 7 bases and J dropped 0 bases, with 10 bases sitting between them. The CDR3, as DNA: TGTGCCATCACTGCAGACAGCTCTGGGGCCAACGTCCTGACTTTC. Translation: CAITADSSGANVLTF.

In this sample, this clone turned up once. The rearrangement joins TRBV11-2 to TRBJ1-1, with TRBD1 as a possible D gene (6 bases). Germline values: CDR1 SGHAT, CDR2 FQNNGV. The V and J ends lost 5 bases and 7 bases respectively, with 20 bases between them. The length of the CDR3 is 15 residues. This CDR3 is CASSPGQLSSREAFF. CDR3 DNA: TGTGCCAGCAGCCCCGGACAGCTTTCCTCTCGTGAAGCTTTCTTT.

This chain uses TRBV5-1 with TRBJ2-3, with a weak D call TRBD2 (6 bases). The germline gives CDR1 SGHRS, CDR2 YFSETQ. Trimming stripped 4 bases from V and 6 bases from J, with 18 bases between. This CDR3 region has 15 residues. The DNA of the CDR3 is TGCGCCAGCAGCCCGGAGGGATGGGGACTGGATACGCAGTATTTT. Translated: CASSPEGWGLDTQYF.